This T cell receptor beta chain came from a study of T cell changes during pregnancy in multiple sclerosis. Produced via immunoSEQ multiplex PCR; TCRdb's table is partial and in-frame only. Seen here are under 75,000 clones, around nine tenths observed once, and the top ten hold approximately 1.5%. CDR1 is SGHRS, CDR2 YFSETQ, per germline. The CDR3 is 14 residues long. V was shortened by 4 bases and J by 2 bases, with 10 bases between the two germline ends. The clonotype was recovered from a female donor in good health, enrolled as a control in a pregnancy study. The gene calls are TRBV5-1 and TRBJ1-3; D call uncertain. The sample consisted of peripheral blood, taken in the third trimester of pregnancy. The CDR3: CASSLTDPGNTIYF. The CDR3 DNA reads TGCGCCAGCAGCCTTACAGATCCTGGAAACACCATATATTTT.